This record covers a single T cell receptor (beta chain). Its target is not known. The sample is drawn from a study of cytomegalovirus exposure and HLA in healthy donors. Background on the study: Unique TCR beta sequences numbering approximately 120 million came from about 179 million T cells in an earlier analysis. General study results and limits: For TCR beta chains, V- and J-gene trimming was later linked to a missense DCLRE1C variant.

It was healthy bone marrow donors who served as donors. The V gene's germline CDR1 is SNHLY and CDR2 FYNNEI. V was clipped by 6 bases and J by 2 bases; unmatched bases: 1. CDR3 length equals 13 residues. In the PCR, 60 Vbeta and 13 Jbeta primers were used. Profiling relied on immunoSEQ multiplex PCR, and the TCRdb table lists in-frame clones only, not all of them. The sample lists 120,000 or so clones, approximately 17% occurring once. This sequence joins TRBV2 and TRBJ2-5, with 9 positions matching TRBD1. The specimen sequenced was PBMCs. The receptor was isolated from a female donor in good health and CMV-seropositive. In DNA, the CDR3 is TGTGCCAGCAGGGGACAGGGTCAAGAGACCCAGTACTTC. Encoded protein: CASRGQGQETQYF.